This is a list of T cell receptor beta chains from one sample in a study of blood T cell repertoires in COVID-19. This table comes from immunoSEQ multiplex PCR, and its TCRdb copy is limited to in-frame clones, with some not included. The sample records tens of thousands of clones, 88% being singletons. The sample taken for sequencing was peripheral blood. The receptors derive from a human donor in a cohort sampled during active COVID-19. CDR3s include the opening cysteine and the closing phenylalanine or tryptophan. A D gene is named only where the DNA matches it firmly. Where a row states a size, it is once, few, many or the class of an expanded clone; other rows omit it.

>TRBV25-1|TRBD1|.|TRBJ1-1
CASSGGQWGAEAFF
TGTGCCAGCAGTGGGGGACAGTGGGGCGCTGAAGCTTTCTTT
>TRBV15|TRBD1|.|TRBJ2-3
CATSKPGQGGHTQYF
TGTGCCACCAGCAAGCCGGGACAGGGCGGTCATACGCAGTATTTT
>TRBV27|TRBD2|.|TRBJ2-7
CASLTSGRPYEQYF
TGTGCCAGCCTTACTAGCGGGAGACCCTACGAGCAGTACTTC
>TRBV29-1|.|.|TRBJ1-2
CSVETRGPNYGYTF
TGCAGCGTTGAAACGCGGGGGCCGAACTATGGCTACACCTTC
>TRBV18|.|.|TRBJ1-1
CASSPREEAFF
TGTGCCAGCTCACCACGCGAGGAAGCTTTCTTT
>TRBV19|.|few|TRBJ1-2
CASSIDKTRGGYTF
TGTGCCAGTAGTATAGACAAGACTCGGGGTGGCTACACCTTC
>TRBV7-8|TRBD1|once|TRBJ2-7
CASSPRNRDSSYEQYF
TGTGCCAGCAGCCCAAGGAACCGGGACAGTTCCTACGAGCAGTACTTC
>TRBV4-3|TRBD2|.|TRBJ2-3
CASSQDRLAGALITDTQYF
TGCGCCAGCAGCCAAGATCGGCTAGCGGGGGCCCTTATCACAGATACGCAGTATTTT
>TRBV20-1|TRBD2|.|TRBJ2-7
CSASGSGTSYEQYF
TGCAGTGCTAGTGGTAGCGGGACCTCCTACGAGCAGTACTTC
>TRBV3-1/TRBV3-2|.|.|TRBJ2-1
CASSQAGEQFF
TGTGCCAGCAGCCAAGCAGGGGAGCAGTTCTTC
>TRBV6-6|TRBD1|.|TRBJ1-6
CASSTRDRGSDSPLHF
TGTGCCAGCAGTACTAGGGACAGGGGAAGTGATTCACCCCTCCACTTT
>TRBV7-6|.|.|TRBJ1-6
CASSLVAGDNSPLHF
TGTGCCAGCAGCTTAGTCGCCGGGGATAATTCACCCCTCCACTTT
>TRBV7-9|TRBD1|.|TRBJ2-3
CAGNQIRDSPTWDTDTQYF
TGTGCCGGAAATCAGATACGGGACAGTCCTACCTGGGACACAGATACGCAGTATTTT
>TRBV19|.|.|TRBJ1-5
CASSIRTRRNRSNQPQHF
TGTGCCAGTAGTATAAGAACAAGGAGGAACCGAAGCAATCAGCCCCAGCATTTT
>TRBV19|.|.|TRBJ2-3
CASSEAPGDTQYF
TGTGCCAGTAGCGAAGCTCCGGGAGATACGCAGTATTTT
>TRBV19|.|.|TRBJ1-2
CASSIDGGSYGYTF
TGTGCCAGTAGTATTGATGGGGGGAGCTATGGCTACACCTTC
>TRBV6-5|TRBD1|.|TRBJ2-5
CASRDRDRDETQYF
TGTGCCAGCAGAGACCGGGACAGGGACGAGACCCAGTACTTC
>TRBV7-8|.|.|TRBJ2-2
CASSYEGGELFF
TGTGCCAGCAGCTACGAGGGCGGGGAGCTGTTTTTT
>TRBV7-2|.|once|TRBJ1-2
CASSSNGGGASYGYTF
TGTGCCAGCAGCTCCAATGGGGGGGGCGCATCGTATGGCTACACCTTC
>TRBV9|TRBD2|.|TRBJ2-2
CASSVSVAGAGELFF
TGTGCCAGCAGCGTCTCGGTAGCGGGGGCCGGGGAGCTGTTTTTT
>TRBV5-1|.|.|TRBJ2-6
CASTVRGISGANVLTF
TGCGCCAGCACCGTGAGGGGGATCTCTGGGGCCAACGTCCTGACTTTC
>TRBV10-3|.|.|TRBJ1-5
CAISGEGTLTPQHF
TGTGCCATCAGTGGGGAGGGCACCCTCACGCCCCAGCATTTT
>TRBV3-1/TRBV3-2|TRBD2|.|TRBJ2-7
CASSPPGRVGGEQYF
TGTGCCAGCAGCCCCCCCGGGAGGGTAGGCGGGGAGCAGTACTTC
>TRBV9|.|.|TRBJ1-1
CASSVAGNTEAFF
TGTGCCAGCAGCGTAGCGGGGAACACTGAAGCTTTCTTT
>TRBV2|TRBD1|.|TRBJ2-5
CASKVDRGGETQYF
TGTGCCAGCAAGGTGGACAGGGGGGGAGAGACCCAGTACTTC
>TRBV4-2|TRBD2|once|TRBJ2-3
CASSQESGGAVEDTQYF
TGTGCCAGCAGCCAAGAGAGCGGGGGGGCCGTAGAAGATACGCAGTATTTT
>TRBV24-1|.|.|TRBJ2-5
CATSDDRDTETQYF
TGTGCCACCAGTGACGACCGGGACACGGAGACCCAGTACTTC
>TRBV7-9|.|.|TRBJ1-1
CASSLETGEAFF
TGTGCCAGCAGCTTAGAAACAGGGGAAGCTTTCTTT
>TRBV29-1|.|.|TRBJ2-2
CSVETLGGTGELFF
TGCAGCGTTGAAACCTTAGGGGGCACCGGGGAGCTGTTTTTT
>TRBV23-1|.|.|TRBJ2-7
CASSLRRGSLYEQYF
TGCGCCAGCAGTCTCCGCAGGGGAAGCCTCTACGAGCAGTACTTC